Shown below are 21 T cell receptor beta chains from a single sample sequenced in a study of regulatory T cells in long-lasting Graves disease. Time point described: newly diagnosed GD, antithyroid drugs for less than 3 months. Making the TCR library involved RNA that had been extracted from PBMCs. TCR beta libraries were built with iRepertoire HTBI primers and Arm-PCR of CDR3 regions. TCRdb reprocessed the multiplex PCR reads via MiXCR and lists one record per CDR3 protein. The sample includes hundreds of thousands of distinct CDR3 sequences, 13% seen only once; the top ten take roughly 10%. This sample was shared with a second study, whose subject was T cells in Graves' hyperthyroidism and ophthalmopathy.

The starting material was peripheral blood mononuclear cells (PBMCs), obtained at new diagnosis, from a patient treated with antithyroid drugs. These receptors all stem from a man aged 25 to 40 with Graves disease.

The sample holds many counts of this clonotype. The chain links TRBV12-3 or TRBV12-4 to TRBJ1-1; 7 positions match TRBD1. This CDR3 comprises 15 residues. Trimming removed 7 bases from V and 6 bases from J; junction bases left unmatched: 14. CDR3 residues: CASNNSTQGPAEAFF. CDR3 bases: TGTGCCAGCAACAATTCCACACAGGGGCCGGCTGAAGCTTTCTTT.

This clonotype was observed a few times. The chain couples TRBV28 to TRBJ2-7, with 10 bases aligning to TRBD2. Germline loops: CDR1 MDHEN, CDR2 SYDVKM. The ends lost 3 bases at V and 2 bases at J; junction bases unmatched: 10. The CDR3 totals 17 residues. The CDR3 DNA sequence: TGTGCCAGCAGTTTGGGGACTAGCGCAAGGGGTCCCTACGAGCAGTACTTC. Protein product: CASSLGTSARGPYEQYF.

Many counts were recorded for this clonotype. CDR3 sequence reads: CAWSVRWGTRNQPQHF. CDR3 DNA sequence: TGTGCCTGGAGTGTAAGGTGGGGGACGCGCAATCAGCCCCAGCATTTT. The chain is built from TRBV30 and TRBJ1-5; a weak D match, TRBD1 (5 bases). The CDR3 runs to 16 residues. The germline V gene encodes CDR1 GTSNPN and CDR2 SVGIG (reference sequence). With 0 bases removed from V and 2 bases from J, the gap between germline ends came to 14 bases.

This clonotype was found many times. The rearrangement joins TRBV11-2 to TRBJ1-4, with TRBD1 matching 7 bases. Germline CDR1 reads SGHAT; CDR2 reads FQNNGV. The J segment lost 7 bases and the V segment lost 3 bases, leaving 2 bases of the junction unmatched. This CDR3 spans 13 amino acids. DNA of the CDR3: TGTGCCAGCAGCTTGACAGGGTCTGAAAAACTGTTTTTT. Translated: CASSLTGSEKLFF.

The J gene is TRBJ2-2, the V gene TRBV25-1; the D gene is possibly TRBD1 (5 bases). V gave up 1 base and J gave up 0 bases, with 9 bases separating them. The CDR3 extends over 16 amino acids. Germline loops: CDR1 MGHDK, CDR2 SYGVNS. The DNA for the CDR3 is TGTGCCAGCAGTGAATTAGGGGCCGCGAACACCGGGGAGCTGTTTTTT. It yields the protein CASSELGAANTGELFF.

The chain links TRBV3-1 to TRBJ2-4; the match to TRBD1 covers 7 bases. The V segment lost 0 bases and the J segment 6 bases; nucleotides outside the gene matches: 2. CDR1 and CDR2 from the germline V gene are LGHDT and YNNKEL (reference sequence). The CDR3 has 14 residues. CDR3 DNA: TGTGCCAGCAGCCAAGATAGGGGGCTAAACATTCAGTACTTC. Amino acids: CASSQDRGLNIQYF.

This clonotype was picked up many times. This chain joins TRBV12-3 or TRBV12-4 and TRBJ2-7, with a tentative D call TRBD2 (5 bases). Trimming took 5 bases from V and 4 from J, leaving 12 bases between them. This CDR3 has 13 amino acids. The CDR3 coding sequence is TGTGCCAGCAGTACCCCGCCGGGGTACGAGCAGTACTTC. Translated, it gives CASSTPPGYEQYF.

Of note for this clonotype: Possible read error: a much larger clone is one base away. This chain links TRBV14 with TRBJ1-1; perhaps TRBD1 as D (6 bases). CDR1 is SGHDN, CDR2 FVKESK, per germline. V lost 4 bases and J lost 1, with 16 bases in between. The CDR3 runs to 16 residues. The CDR3 nucleotides are TGTGCCAGCAGCCTACGGGGGCCCACTGGGAACACTGAAGCTTTCTTT. Its translation is CASSLRGPTGNTEAFF.

This clonotype was found many times. The CDR3 DNA sequence: TGTGCCAGCAGCTCGAGCCGGGAGGTGAACATTCAGTACTTC. Translation gives CASSSSREVNIQYF. The chain links TRBV7-3 to TRBJ2-4; TRBD2 matches at 7 bases. The V segment lost 4 bases and the J segment 7 bases; nucleotides outside the gene matches: 7. The CDR3 extends over 14 amino acids. Germline-derived CDR1 and CDR2 are SGHTA and FQGTGA. Full variable domain (outside the CDR3, taken from reference TRBV7-3 and TRBJ2-4): GAGVSQTPSNKVTEKGKYVELRCDPISGHTALYWYRQSLGQGPEFLIYFQGTGAADDSGLPNDRFFAVRPEGSVSTLKIQRTERGDSAVYLCASSSSREVNIQYFGAGTRLSVL.

Comments on this clonotype: Lacking the conserved final phenylalanine or tryptophan, this CDR3 likely reflects a read error. The V call is TRBV20-1, the J call TRBJ1-1; TRBD1 aligns across 9 bases. V was clipped by 8 bases and J by 8 bases; unmatched bases: 12. The CDR3 contains 13 residues. CDR1 and CDR2 from the germline V gene are DFQATT and SNEGSKA (reference sequence). The CDR3 bases are TGCAGTACCAGGCCCCCGACAGGGGGGGAAGCTTTCCTT. Its translation: CSTRPPTGGEAFL.

This clonotype came up many times. The chain has TRBV2 and TRBJ1-2; TRBD1 agrees at 10 bases. The CDR3 is made up of 12 amino acids. The germline gives CDR1 SNHLY, CDR2 FYNNEI. The ends lost 9 bases at V and 6 bases at J; junction bases unmatched: 4. The CDR3 DNA reads as TGTGCCAGGGCCGGGACAGGGGATGGCTACACCTTC. It is translated as CARAGTGDGYTF.

The V and J genes are TRBV9 and TRBJ2-1; a possible D gene is TRBD2 (7 bases). The CDR3 has 13 residues. Trimming removed 1 base from V and 10 bases from J, with 12 bases in between. Germline V gene lookup returns CDR1 SGDLS and CDR2 YYNGEE. The CDR3 sequence is CASSVLGGGEQFF. The CDR3, as DNA: TGTGCCAGCAGCGTATTGGGGGGGGGCGAGCAGTTCTTC. Filled out from reference TRBV9 and TRBJ2-1, the complete variable domain reads DSGVTQTPKHLITATGQRVTLRCSPRSGDLSVYWYQQSLDQGLQFLIQYYNGEERAKGNILERFSAQQFPDLHSELNLSSLELGDSALYFCASSVLGGGEQFFGPGTRLTVL.

This rearrangement joins TRBV29-1 to TRBJ2-7; D possibly corresponds to TRBD1 (6 bases). There are 12 residues in the CDR3. CDR1 and CDR2 (germline): SQVTM, ANQGSEA. V lost 5 bases to trimming and J lost 0 bases, with 8 bases between them. The CDR3: CSVSTGSYEQYF. CDR3 nucleotide sequence: TGCAGCGTTTCGACAGGCTCCTACGAGCAGTACTTC.

This clonotype was observed many times. The chain combines TRBV2 with TRBJ1-1; tentative D call: TRBD1 (6 bases). The CDR3 is 15 amino acids. Germline CDR1 SNHLY, CDR2 FYNNEI. V lost 10 bases to trimming and J lost 0 bases, with 18 bases between them. DNA for the CDR3: TGTGCCACCTCGGGGGGGCGGACCATGAACACTGAAGCTTTCTTT. Its translation: CATSGGRTMNTEAFF.

The chain uses TRBV7-9 and TRBJ2-1; D gene unclear. Trimming removed 3 bases at V and 6 bases at J, with 9 bases between. CDR1 and CDR2 from the germline V gene are SEHNR and FQNEAQ (reference sequence). The CDR3 sequence is 13 residues long. The CDR3 loop is CASSFSGLNEQFF. The CDR3 DNA reads TGTGCCAGCAGCTTCTCCGGTCTCAATGAGCAGTTCTTC.

Many counts were recorded for this clonotype. V and J are TRBV12-3 or TRBV12-4 and TRBJ2-2, with D unresolved. The CDR3 sequence is 14 residues long. Trimming took 7 bases from V and 2 from J, leaving 11 bases between them. CDR3 DNA sequence: TGTGCCAGCAAACCCCCCGGCAACACCGGGGAGCTGTTTTTT. It translates to CASKPPGNTGELFF.

This clonotype came up a few times. The J gene is TRBJ2-5, the V gene TRBV7-9, with 10 nucleotides matching TRBD1. This CDR3 comprises 15 residues. The V gene end was trimmed by 5 bases and the J gene end by 4 bases; junction bases not matched to a gene: 7. Germline V gene data show CDR1 as SEHNR and CDR2 as FQNEAQ (reference sequence). CDR3 sequence (DNA): TGTGCCAGCAGCCGGACAGGGGGAAGTCGAGAGACCCAGTACTTC. It specifies CASSRTGGSRETQYF.

This chain connects TRBV20-1 to TRBJ1-2, with D tentatively TRBD1 (5 bases). Germline V lookup: CDR1 DFQATT, CDR2 SNEGSKA (reference sequence). V was pared by 7 bases and J by 8 bases, with 20 bases between. The CDR3 runs to 13 residues. CDR3 protein: CSVQPTGGSGYTF. The CDR3 nucleotides read TGCAGTGTCCAACCAACGGGGGGTAGCGGCTACACCTTC.

This clonotype was counted many times. CDR3 residues: CSVERPGNEQYF. The CDR3 nucleotides read TGCAGCGTTGAAAGGCCAGGGAACGAGCAGTACTTC. V and J are TRBV29-1 and TRBJ2-7; D perhaps matches TRBD1 (5 bases). CDR3 length: 12 amino acids. V dropped 2 bases and J dropped 5 bases, with 10 bases sitting between them. Germline V gives CDR1 SQVTM, CDR2 ANQGSEA.

On this clonotype: One junction end disagrees with the germline gene, perhaps due to a read error. CDR3 loop: CAGRDLNNEQFF. DNA of the CDR3: TGTGCCGGCAGGGACTTGAACAATGAGCAGTTCTTC. The gene calls are TRBV12-3 or TRBV12-4 and TRBJ2-1; a possible D gene is TRBD2 (6 bases). The CDR3 is 12 amino acids.

This clonotype occurred many times. CDR3 in amino acids: CASSPTGASEDTQYF. CDR3 bases: TGTGCCAGCAGCCCGACAGGGGCCAGCGAAGATACGCAGTATTTT. The gene calls are TRBV12-3 or TRBV12-4 and TRBJ2-3, with TRBD1 identical over 8 bases. This CDR3 is built from 15 residues. The ends lost 6 bases at V and 5 bases at J; junction bases unmatched: 10.